The 5 T cell receptor beta chains below all came from one sample that was sequenced in a study of T cell responses to AZD1222 COVID-19 vaccine. Data came from immunoSEQ multiplex PCR; TCRdb stores just in-frame clones and leaves some out. Among 150,000 or so clones listed, under 95% were seen once. Sequencing used peripheral blood, obtained on day 0 of AZD1222 vaccination. These TCRs come from an adult in good health.

The J gene is TRBJ2-3, the V gene TRBV27; D remains ambiguous. The CDR3 runs 15 residues. Trimming removed 3 bases from V and 5 bases from J, with 15 bases in between. The germline V gene has CDR1 MNHEY and CDR2 SMNVEV (reference sequence). The CDR3 DNA follows: TGTGCCAGCAGTTTCTTCACACAGAGACTAGATACGCAGTATTTT. Its protein is CASSFFTQRLDTQYF.

The V gene is TRBV30, the J gene TRBJ1-5, with D perhaps TRBD1 (5 bases). The CDR3 loop spans 15 amino acids. Germline V gene lookup returns CDR1 GTSNPN and CDR2 SVGIG (reference sequence). Between the trimmed V and J ends, which lost 3 bases and 3 bases, there was a span of 15 bases. CDR3 sequence (DNA): TGTGCCTGGAGCGCAGGGTCCTGGTACAATCAGCCCCAGCATTTT. Residues: CAWSAGSWYNQPQHF.

The chain employs TRBV27 and TRBJ2-3; 9 bases are shared with TRBD1. The J segment lost 2 bases and the V segment lost 3 bases, leaving 3 bases of the junction unmatched. The CDR3 has 15 amino acids. In germline, CDR1 is MNHEY, CDR2 SMNVEV (reference sequence). The chain's CDR3 is CASSLGQGPTDTQYF. CDR3 DNA sequence: TGTGCCAGCAGTTTGGGACAGGGACCCACAGATACGCAGTATTTT.

V and J are TRBV3-1 (or the pseudogene TRBV3-2) and TRBJ2-3; TRBD1 is a possible D gene (6 bases). Germline assignment: CDR1 LGHDT and CDR2 YNNKEL (reference sequence). Trimming removed 4 bases from V and 3 bases from J, with 14 bases in between. The CDR3 loop spans 15 amino acids. The CDR3 loop reads CASSPARGWTDTQYF. The CDR3 nucleotides read TGTGCCAGCAGCCCCGCCAGGGGATGGACAGATACGCAGTATTTT.

This chain connects TRBV9 to TRBJ1-2; D gene unclear. The V and J ends lost 3 bases and 8 bases respectively, with 11 bases between them. Germline V gene lookup returns CDR1 SGDLS and CDR2 YYNGEE. CDR3 length equals 12 residues. CDR3 region: CASSEGFLGYTF. CDR3 DNA sequence: TGTGCCAGCAGCGAAGGGTTTCTCGGCTACACCTTC.